This record concerns one TCR beta chain sequence. Here immunoSEQ multiplex PCR was the method, and the copy in TCRdb shows in-frame clones only, minus some. Found here are 150,000 to 200,000 clones, 94% of them singletons; the top ten hold 4.5% to 5.5%. This record belongs to a study of T cell responses to AZD1222 COVID-19 vaccine. V was clipped by 10 bases and J by 3 bases, with 19 bases between them. Germline CDR1 is MNHEY and CDR2 is SVGAGI. The CDR3 has 14 residues. This rearrangement joins TRBV6-5 to TRBJ2-7, with D uncertain. This specimen consisted of peripheral blood, obtained 28 days after the second AZD1222 dose. The receptor was derived from an adult who received the AZD1222 COVID-19 vaccine. Here the CDR3 DNA reads TGTGCCACTACCGAATGGGTGGGCCTCTACGAGCAGTACTTC. The encoded protein is CATTEWVGLYEQYF.